These 24 T cell receptor beta chains share one sample of origin, sequenced in a study of shared clonotypes between healthy human individuals. Sequencing was performed with immunoSEQ multiplex PCR; in TCRdb, only in-frame clones are kept and a portion is missing. The table shows 2 million to 2.5 million clones, with approximately 94% occurring only once. The material sequenced was naive CD4+ T cells sorted from blood. Specified subset: CD45RA+ positively selected. The receptors here all came from a man between 18 and 29 years old in good health.

The chain combines TRBV11-2 with TRBJ1-5; no clear D gene. The CDR3 has 13 residues. V dropped 1 base and J dropped 5 bases, with 6 bases sitting between them. Looked up from germline, CDR1 is SGHAT and CDR2 is FQNNGV. CDR3 sequence (DNA): TGTGCCAGCAGCTTAGCGGAGGATCAGCCCCAGCATTTT. Its translation is CASSLAEDQPQHF.

About this clone: Within the sample, other DNA sequences also encode this same CDR3. The chain recombines TRBV5-4 with TRBJ1-6, with a possible D match to TRBD1 (5 bases). CDR1 and CDR2 (germline): SGHNT, YYREEE (reference sequence). V lost 0 bases and J lost 6, with 7 bases in between. CDR3 length equals 14 residues. Here the CDR3 reads CASSLDRGNSPLHF. Here the CDR3 DNA reads TGTGCCAGCAGCTTGGATAGGGGTAATTCACCCCTCCACTTT.

The chain recombines TRBV5-6 with TRBJ2-1, with 7 positions matching TRBD1. Germline V lookup: CDR1 SGHDT, CDR2 YYEEEE. Trimming at V came to 2 bases and at J to 4 bases, leaving 3 bases not matched to a gene. The CDR3 extends over 14 amino acids. CDR3: CASSFRGQYNEQFF. As DNA, the CDR3 is TGTGCCAGCAGCTTCAGGGGACAGTACAATGAGCAGTTCTTC.

This rearrangement joins TRBV9 to TRBJ2-7; 8 nucleotides line up with TRBD2. CDR3 length equals 15 residues. Germline CDR1 and CDR2: SGDLS and YYNGEE. The trim removed 2 bases at V and 0 bases at J, leaving 4 bases unmatched. DNA for the CDR3: TGTGCCAGCAGCGTCTTGACTAGCGTCTCCTACGAGCAGTACTTC. Protein sequence: CASSVLTSVSYEQYF.

Of note for this clone: Distinct nucleotide sequences in the sample also encode this CDR3. The gene calls are TRBV28 and TRBJ2-1; D gene unclear. V lost 3 bases, J lost 6 bases, and 0 bases lay in between. CDR1 and CDR2 from the germline V gene are MDHEN and SYDVKM. This CDR3 region has 10 residues. CDR3 sequence: CASSFNEQFF. As DNA, the CDR3 is TGTGCCAGCAGTTTCAATGAGCAGTTCTTC. Variable domain in full (rest from reference TRBV28 and TRBJ2-1): DVKVTQSSRYLVKRTGEKVFLECVQDMDHENMFWYRQDPGLGLRLIYFSYDVKMKEKGDIPEGYSVSREKKERFSLILESASTNQTSMYLCASSFNEQFFGPGTRLTVL.

The CDR3 nucleotides are TGTGCCAGCAGCTTAAGTCACCTAAACACAGATACGCAGTATTTT. This gives the protein CASSLSHLNTDTQYF. The genes are TRBV7-2 and TRBJ2-3; D ambiguous. The CDR3 is 15 residues long. Trimming took 2 bases from V and 2 from J, leaving 11 bases between them. CDR1 SGHTA and CDR2 FQGNSA come from the germline V gene. Using reference TRBV7-2 and TRBJ2-3 for the parts outside the CDR3, the full variable domain is GAGVSQSPSNKVTEKGKDVELRCDPISGHTALYWYRQSLGQGLEFLIYFQGNSAPDKSGLPSDRFSAERTGGSVSTLTIQRTQQEDSAVYLCASSLSHLNTDTQYFGPGTRLTVL.

Comment on this clone: Compared with germline, one end of the junction differs, possibly owing to a read error. This CDR3 is also generated by other DNA sequences in the sample. CDR3 in amino acids: CASSLGKNTEAFF. The CDR3 DNA reads TGCGCCAGCAGTTTGGGAAAGAACACTGAAGCTTTCTTT. V and J are TRBV5-1 and TRBJ1-1; no clear D gene. Germline-derived CDR1 and CDR2 are SGHRS and YFSETQ. The CDR3 extends over 13 amino acids. The full variable domain, completed using reference TRBV5-1 and TRBJ1-1, is KAGVTQTPRYLIKTRGQQVTLSCSPISGHRSVSWYQQTPGQGLQFLFEYFSETQRNKGNFPGRFSGRQFSNSRSEMNVSTLELGDSALYLCASSLGKNTEAFFGQGTRLTVV.

This chain uses TRBV2 with TRBJ1-2; D is undetermined. There are 15 residues in the CDR3. The germline gives CDR1 SNHLY, CDR2 FYNNEI. V was clipped by 2 bases and J by 0 bases, with 10 bases between them. DNA of the CDR3: TGTGCCAGCAGTGAATTTCAGATTACTAACTATGGCTACACCTTC. This encodes CASSEFQITNYGYTF.

Remarks on this clone: Other DNA sequences of this sample code for an identical CDR3. The chain is built from TRBV6-5 and TRBJ1-1, with unresolved D. The V end lost 0 bases, the J end lost 1 base, and 9 bases lay between the germline ends. CDR1 MNHEY and CDR2 SVGAGI come from the germline V gene. This CDR3 contains 15 residues. The CDR3 region is CASSYSRTGNTEAFF. The DNA for the CDR3 is TGTGCCAGCAGTTACTCAAGGACGGGGAACACTGAAGCTTTCTTT.

The chain uses TRBV27 and TRBJ2-3; D is unresolved. Germline V gene sequence: CDR1 MNHEY, CDR2 SMNVEV (reference sequence). Trimming left V 2 bases short and J 0 bases short, with 6 bases between. The CDR3 consists of 14 residues. CDR3 DNA sequence: TGTGCCAGCAGTTTAGGGCCAAGCACAGATACGCAGTATTTT. It is translated as CASSLGPSTDTQYF.

The chain employs TRBV4-1 and TRBJ1-4; no clear D. V lost 0 bases, J lost 1 base, and 9 bases lay in between. The CDR3 is 16 residues long. CDR1 MGHRA and CDR2 YSYEKL come from the germline V gene. CDR3 coding DNA: TGCGCCAGCAGCCAAGATGGTTCAGAAACTAATGAAAAACTGTTTTTT. It translates to CASSQDGSETNEKLFF.

This chain links TRBV7-3 with TRBJ2-7; D is ambiguous. The V gene lost 2 bases and the J gene lost 6 bases, with 14 bases spanning the gap. This CDR3 spans 14 amino acids. Per the germline V gene, CDR1 is SGHTA and CDR2 is FQGTGA. The CDR3 here is CASSLGSHSGEQYF. The CDR3 DNA follows: TGTGCCAGCAGCTTAGGTTCTCACAGTGGCGAGCAGTACTTC.

J is TRBJ1-6 and V is TRBV2; TRBD1 might be the D (5 bases). The CDR3 runs to 13 residues. The germline V gene has CDR1 SNHLY and CDR2 FYNNEI. V gave up 8 bases and J gave up 7 bases, with 12 bases separating them. CDR3 nucleotides: TGTGCCAGCCGGGGCAGGAACAATTCACCCCTCCACTTT. Translating gives CASRGRNNSPLHF.

This sequence joins TRBV7-9 and TRBJ1-4, with D perhaps matching TRBD1 (5 bases). The germline gives CDR1 SEHNR, CDR2 FQNEAQ (reference sequence). V lost 5 bases and J 5 bases, leaving 15 bases between the germline ends. The CDR3 contains 15 residues. CDR3 DNA sequence: TGTGCCAGCAGCCGGGACGTCCTAGGGAATGAAAAACTGTTTTTT. Protein sequence: CASSRDVLGNEKLFF. Drawing the rest from reference TRBV7-9 and TRBJ1-4, the complete variable domain is DTGVSQNPRHKITKRGQNVTFRCDPISEHNRLYWYRQTLGQGPEFLTYFQNEAQLEKSRLLSDRFSAERPKGSFSTLEIQRTEQGDSAMYLCASSRDVLGNEKLFFGSGTQLSVL.

The chain employs TRBV7-2 and TRBJ2-5, with D uncertain. Germline CDR1 and CDR2: SGHTA and FQGNSA. The CDR3 loop spans 14 amino acids. Trimming cost V 3 bases and J 5 bases, with 13 bases left between them. This CDR3 reads CASSLYIIGETQYF. In DNA, the CDR3 is TGTGCCAGCAGCTTGTACATTATTGGGGAGACCCAGTACTTC.

The CDR3 DNA follows: TGTGCCAGCAGCTTAGAGACAGGGGGGAGAAAAAAATCACCCCTCCACTTT. Amino acid sequence: CASSLETGGRKKSPLHF. This chain joins TRBV7-8 and TRBJ1-6, with 9 bases matching TRBD1. With 1 base clipped from V and 10 bases from J, the junction kept 11 bases outside the gene matches. This CDR3 contains 17 residues. The germline V gene encodes CDR1 SGHVS and CDR2 FQNEAQ.

V and J are TRBV19 and TRBJ2-3; tentatively, D is TRBD1 (5 bases). The V gene's germline CDR1 is LNHDA and CDR2 SQIVND (reference sequence). This CDR3 region has 14 residues. Trimming cost V 4 bases and J 2 bases, with 10 bases left between them. DNA of the CDR3: TGTGCCAGTAGTACGCAGGGTTTCACAGATACGCAGTATTTT. Amino acids: CASSTQGFTDTQYF. The full variable domain, with the rest looked up from reference TRBV19 and TRBJ2-3, is DGGITQSPKYLFRKEGQNVTLSCEQNLNHDAMYWYRQDPGQGLRLIYYSQIVNDFQKGDIAEGYSVSREKKESFPLTVTSAQKNPTAFYLCASSTQGFTDTQYFGPGTRLTVL.

Details on this clone: The sample contains more than one DNA sequence encoding this CDR3. The gene calls are TRBV30 and TRBJ1-4; tentatively, D is TRBD1 (5 bases). CDR1 and CDR2 (germline): GTSNPN, SVGIG (reference sequence). This CDR3 is built from 12 residues. Trimming pared 1 base from V and 8 bases from J, leaving 8 bases between. In DNA, the CDR3 is TGTGCCTGGAGTGAGCAGGGAGAAAAACTGTTTTTT. It yields the protein CAWSEQGEKLFF. The full variable domain, with the rest looked up from reference TRBV30 and TRBJ1-4, is SQTIHQWPATLVQPVGSPLSLECTVEGTSNPNLYWYRQAAGRGLQLLFYSVGIGQISSEVPQNLSASRPQDRQFILSSKKLLLSDSGFYLCAWSEQGEKLFFGSGTQLSVL.

A word on this clone: Other DNA sequences of this sample code for an identical CDR3. The DNA of the CDR3 is TGCGCCAGCAGCCCTGACGGAAGCAATCAGCCCCAGCATTTT. It is translated as CASSPDGSNQPQHF. This chain links TRBV5-1 with TRBJ1-5; D gene unclear. V was cut by 4 bases and J by 1 base, with 9 bases left in between. The CDR3 length is 14 residues. Germline V gene sequence: CDR1 SGHRS, CDR2 YFSETQ. The full variable domain, its missing parts supplied by reference TRBV5-1 and TRBJ1-5, is KAGVTQTPRYLIKTRGQQVTLSCSPISGHRSVSWYQQTPGQGLQFLFEYFSETQRNKGNFPGRFSGRQFSNSRSEMNVSTLELGDSALYLCASSPDGSNQPQHFGDGTRLSIL.

A note on this clone: This sample includes further DNA sequences coding for the same CDR3. This chain connects TRBV5-1 to TRBJ2-7; the D call may be TRBD1 or TRBD2 (6 bases each). CDR1 is SGHRS, CDR2 YFSETQ, per germline. The CDR3 is 15 residues long. V lost 0 bases, J lost 5 bases, and 15 bases lay in between. CDR3 amino acids: CASSLEGGLGHEQYF. DNA for the CDR3: TGCGCCAGCAGCTTGGAAGGGGGACTGGGCCACGAGCAGTACTTC.

This rearrangement joins TRBV6-6 to TRBJ2-7; D ambiguous. CDR1 and CDR2 (germline): MNHNY, SVGAGI (reference sequence). V was trimmed by 2 bases and J by 2 bases, leaving 13 bases between them. This CDR3 is built from 15 residues. CDR3 residues: CASSYPGGPTYEQYF. The CDR3 DNA follows: TGTGCCAGCAGTTACCCCGGTGGTCCGACCTACGAGCAGTACTTC.

The rearrangement uses TRBV27 and TRBJ1-2; a weak D match, TRBD1 (6 bases). CDR1 and CDR2 from the germline V gene are MNHEY and SMNVEV (reference sequence). CDR3 length equals 14 residues. V dropped 4 bases and J dropped 8 bases, with 17 bases sitting between them. The CDR3 coding sequence is TGTGCCAGCAGTTATGCAGGGGCATTCGGCGGCTACACCTTC. Translated: CASSYAGAFGGYTF.

The gene calls are TRBV10-1 and TRBJ2-7; no clear D. V gave up 7 bases and J gave up 3 bases, with 13 bases separating them. The germline V gene encodes CDR1 WNHNN and CDR2 SYGVQD (reference sequence). The CDR3 contains 13 residues. The CDR3 nucleotides are TGCGCCAGCAAAAGCTTACAGCGCTACGAGCAGTACTTC. It specifies CASKSLQRYEQYF.

V usage is TRBV18 and J usage is TRBJ1-5; D uncertain. The CDR3 spans 14 residues. Germline values: CDR1 KGHSH, CDR2 LQKENI. The V and J ends lost 1 base and 3 bases respectively, with 7 bases between them. The CDR3 sequence: CASSPLQLNQPQHF. The CDR3 DNA reads as TGTGCCAGCTCACCACTACAGCTCAATCAGCCCCAGCATTTT.